A selection of T cell receptor beta chains follows, all from one sample in a study of blood T cell repertoires in COVID-19. Generated by immunoSEQ multiplex PCR, the TCRdb table keeps only in-frame clones and is missing some. This sample has roughly 300,000 clones, with approximately 92% found just once. The sequenced material came from peripheral blood. The receptors derive from a woman aged 25 to 39 with COVID-19, enrolled during active disease. The CDR3 runs from the conserved cysteine through the conserved F or W. A D gene is named only where the DNA matches it firmly. Expanded clones get a size class; other rows say once, few or many, or leave the size out.

-	TRBV4-3	-	TRBJ2-3	TGCGCCAGCAGCCACTCGGTCGTAGAAAAGCAGTATTTT	CASSHSVVEKQYF
TRBD2	TRBV14	-	TRBJ2-5	TGTGCCAGCAGTCCCGGGACTAGCGTTTTAGAGACCCAGTACTTC	CASSPGTSVLETQYF
TRBD2	TRBV29-1	-	TRBJ2-4	TGCAGCGTTGAAGGGGGGCTAGCGGGGAGGGAAAACATTCAGTACTTC	CSVEGGLAGRENIQYF
-	TRBV7-9	-	TRBJ2-3	TGTGCCAGCAGCTTAGATCACACAGATACGCAGTATTTT	CASSLDHTDTQYF
TRBD1	TRBV24-1	-	TRBJ2-7	TGTGCCACCAGTGATCCGTACGACAGGGGCCCCTACGAGCAGTACTTC	CATSDPYDRGPYEQYF
TRBD1	TRBV30	-	TRBJ1-5	TGTGCCTGGAGTGTAGGACAGGGGAATCAGCCCCAGCATTTT	CAWSVGQGNQPQHF
-	TRBV28	once	TRBJ1-4	TGTGCCAGCAGTTTTGCGGGGAAGAATGAAAAACTGTTTTTT	CASSFAGKNEKLFF
-	TRBV10-3	-	TRBJ1-3	TGTGCCATCATGGGGGCGGACTCTGGAAACACCATATATTTT	CAIMGADSGNTIYF
TRBD2	TRBV30	-	TRBJ2-1	TGTGCCTGGAGTCTAGCGGGATACAATGAGCAGTTCTTC	CAWSLAGYNEQFF
TRBD2	TRBV7-2	-	TRBJ2-1	TGTGCCAGCACCAAAGTGGTAGCGGGAAAATTCTTC	CASTKVVAGKFF
-	TRBV14	-	TRBJ1-1	TGTGCCAGCAGCCGGACACCGAACACTGAAGCTTTCTTT	CASSRTPNTEAFF
TRBD1	TRBV7-3	-	TRBJ2-2	TGTGCCAGCAGCGGGGACAGGGGGCTCACCGGGGAGCTGTTTTTT	CASSGDRGLTGELFF
-	TRBV5-6	-	TRBJ2-5	TGTGCCAGCAGCTTGGGACAGTACCAAGAGACCCAGTACTTC	CASSLGQYQETQYF
TRBD2	TRBV6-6	-	TRBJ2-7	TGTGCCAGCAGTTACGGGACTAGCGCACCCTACGAGCAGTACTTC	CASSYGTSAPYEQYF
-	TRBV19	-	TRBJ2-3	TGTGCCAGTAGTCCCGGGGGAGATACGCAGTATTTT	CASSPGGDTQYF
-	TRBV6-2/TRBV6-3	-	TRBJ1-2	TGTGCCAGCAGTCAACAGGGAAGCTATGGCTACACCTTC	CASSQQGSYGYTF
TRBD2	TRBV7-2	-	TRBJ2-7	TGTGCCAGCAGCTCCGGGACTAGCGTGAAGGCCGAGCAGTACTTC	CASSSGTSVKAEQYF
-	TRBV28	-	TRBJ1-6	TGTGCCAGCAGTTTTGTGCCAGGGGACCAGTATAATTCACCCCTCCACTTT	CASSFVPGDQYNSPLHF
TRBD1	TRBV3-1/TRBV3-2	few	TRBJ1-6	TGTGCCAGCAGCCGGTCAGGGGGCAAAAATTCACCCCTCCACTTT	CASSRSGGKNSPLHF
TRBD1	TRBV7-9	-	TRBJ2-1	TGTGCCAGCAGCTTACCCGGGACAGGGAAATTCAATGAGCAGTTCTTC	CASSLPGTGKFNEQFF
TRBD2	TRBV29-1	-	TRBJ2-5	TGCAGCGTTGATTCCGGACTAGCGGGAACCAGAGAGACCCAGTACTTC	CSVDSGLAGTRETQYF
TRBD2	TRBV4-2	-	TRBJ2-3	TGTGCCAGCAGCCAAGTGGAGGGAGCGGCGGGAGTTGATGTAGGGTTT	CASSQVEGAAGVDVGF
-	TRBV19	-	TRBJ2-5	TGTGCCAGTAGTACTCGGGGGAACCAAGAGACCCAGTACTTC	CASSTRGNQETQYF
-	TRBV9	-	TRBJ1-1	TGTGCCAGCAGCGTAACCACAGGGAACACTGAAGCTTTCTTT	CASSVTTGNTEAFF
TRBD1	TRBV9	-	TRBJ1-4	TGTGCCAGCAGCAGTACAGGGGGGACTAATGAAAAACTGTTTTTT	CASSSTGGTNEKLFF
-	TRBV2	-	TRBJ1-5	TGTGCCAGCAGGGACTCGGGACTTAGCAATCAGCCCCAGCATTTT	CASRDSGLSNQPQHF